These 11 T cell receptor beta chains came from one sample sequenced in a study of blood T cell repertoires in COVID-19. Sequencing was performed with immunoSEQ multiplex PCR; in TCRdb, only in-frame clones are kept and a portion is missing. The sample includes 30,000 to 40,000 clones, just over 85% of them seen just once. The sample taken for sequencing was peripheral blood. All receptors come from a woman of 80 years or more with active or convalescent COVID-19.

The genes are TRBV4-3 and TRBJ2-2; a possible D gene is TRBD2 (6 bases). CDR1 LGHNA and CDR2 YSLEER come from the germline V gene. The CDR3 has 14 amino acids. V was shortened by 2 bases and J by 6 bases, with 10 bases between the two germline ends. The CDR3 region has the DNA TGCGCCAGCAGCCAAAGACTAGGGGCCGGGGAGCTGTTTTTT. Translated, it gives CASSQRLGAGELFF.

The rearrangement links TRBV7-3 to TRBJ1-1; possible D gene TRBD1, 5 bases. The V end lost 6 bases, the J end lost 4 bases, and 12 bases lay between the germline ends. Per the germline V gene, CDR1 is SGHTA and CDR2 is FQGTGA. The CDR3 contains 13 residues. CDR3 DNA: TGTGCCAGCAGTACAGGTCTAGTCACTGAAGCTTTCTTT. Its protein product is CASSTGLVTEAFF.

This chain links TRBV9 with TRBJ2-2; D gene uncertain. Per germline, CDR1 SGDLS and CDR2 YYNGEE. The ends were cut back, 0 bases at V and 7 bases at J, with 7 bases in the middle. This CDR3 has 13 amino acids. CDR3 loop: CASSVEISGELFF. The CDR3 DNA reads TGTGCCAGCAGCGTAGAAATCAGCGGGGAGCTGTTTTTT.

The chain recombines TRBV19 with TRBJ2-1, with a possible D match to TRBD1 (6 bases). This CDR3 comprises 18 residues. Trimming removed 9 bases at V and 0 bases at J, with 24 bases between. Germline loops: CDR1 LNHDA, CDR2 SQIVND (reference sequence). The chain's CDR3 is CASARAFPRGHSYNEQFF. CDR3 in DNA: TGTGCCAGCGCCCGGGCCTTCCCACGGGGACACTCCTACAATGAGCAGTTCTTC.

The genes are TRBV27 and TRBJ2-1; 8 bases are a match to TRBD2. V lost 2 bases to trimming and J lost 2 bases; unmatched junction nucleotides: 8. Germline CDR1 is MNHEY and CDR2 is SMNVEV (reference sequence). There are 17 residues in the CDR3. In DNA, the CDR3 is TGTGCCAGCAGTTTACTAGTGTCCGGGAGGGCCTACAATGAGCAGTTCTTC. It is translated as CASSLLVSGRAYNEQFF.

This sequence joins TRBV25-1 and TRBJ2-1; D call uncertain. Trimming cost V 7 bases and J 1 base, with 17 bases left between them. Germline V gives CDR1 MGHDK, CDR2 SYGVNS. This CDR3 comprises 16 residues. CDR3: CASIRSCFVSYNEQFF. The DNA for the CDR3 is TGTGCCAGCATTCGCAGTTGTTTCGTTTCCTACAATGAGCAGTTCTTC.

This CDR3 reads CAIRGGAGNTIYF. CDR3 DNA: TGTGCCATCAGAGGGGGTGCAGGAAACACCATATATTTT. The chain joins TRBV10-3 to TRBJ1-3; D might be TRBD1 (6 bases). Trimming shortened V by 6 bases and J by 4 bases, and 10 bases separated the two germline ends. Looked up from germline, CDR1 is ENHRY and CDR2 is SYGVKD. This CDR3 has 13 residues.

The J gene is TRBJ2-5, the V gene TRBV10-3, with D unresolved. The CDR3 loop spans 14 amino acids. Deletions cut 3 bases from V and 5 bases from J, with 13 bases between. Germline CDR1 ENHRY, CDR2 SYGVKD. This chain's CDR3 is CAISDPSNGETQYF. CDR3 coding DNA: TGTGCCATCAGTGACCCGTCAAACGGGGAGACCCAGTACTTC.

The chain combines TRBV3-1 (or the pseudogene TRBV3-2) with TRBJ2-7; 11 bases align to TRBD2. This CDR3 region has 16 residues. Germline CDR1 LGHDT, CDR2 YNNKEL (reference sequence). V was clipped by 4 bases and J by 1 base; unmatched bases: 6. The CDR3: CASSRGLAGPSYEQYF. The CDR3 DNA sequence: TGTGCCAGCAGCCGTGGACTAGCGGGCCCTTCCTACGAGCAGTACTTC.

J is TRBJ1-1 and V is TRBV29-1; 7 bases are a match to TRBD1. CDR1 and CDR2 from the germline V gene are SQVTM and ANQGSEA. This CDR3 contains 13 residues. J gave up 1 base and V 5 bases, and 4 bases lay outside the gene matches. The CDR3 region is CSVSTGRNTEAFF. In nucleotides, the CDR3 is TGCAGCGTTTCGACAGGGAGGAACACTGAAGCTTTCTTT.

The chain uses TRBV6-5 and TRBJ1-3; possible D gene TRBD1, 5 bases. The germline V gene encodes CDR1 MNHEY and CDR2 SVGAGI. Trimming removed 8 bases at V and 6 bases at J, with 14 bases between. This CDR3 region has 13 residues. CDR3 DNA: TGTGCCAGCCGTTGGGGCCGCGAAAACACCATATATTTT. Amino acid sequence: CASRWGRENTIYF.